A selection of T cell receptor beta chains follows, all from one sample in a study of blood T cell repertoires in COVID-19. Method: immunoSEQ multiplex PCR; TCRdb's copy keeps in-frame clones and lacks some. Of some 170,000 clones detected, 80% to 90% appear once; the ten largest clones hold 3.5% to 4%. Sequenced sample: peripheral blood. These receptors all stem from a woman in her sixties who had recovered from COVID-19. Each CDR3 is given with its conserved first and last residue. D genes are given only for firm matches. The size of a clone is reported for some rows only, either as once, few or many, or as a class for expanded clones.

DNA: TGTGCCAGCAGCGCTGGGACAATATACGAGCAGTACTTC
CDR3: CASSAGTIYEQYF
size: .
J: TRBJ2-7
V: TRBV2
D: .

DNA: TGTGCCAGCAGTCCCCGCGGACAGGGAAGATTCGGCTACACCTTC
CDR3: CASSPRGQGRFGYTF
size: once
J: TRBJ1-2
V: TRBV27
D: TRBD1

DNA: TGTGCCAGCAGCCAAAGACAGGACATTAATGGCTACACCTTC
CDR3: CASSQRQDINGYTF
size: .
J: TRBJ1-2
V: TRBV3-1/TRBV3-2
D: .

DNA: TGTGCCAGCATGACAGGGACCGGCGAGACCCAGTACTTC
CDR3: CASMTGTGETQYF
size: .
J: TRBJ2-5
V: TRBV18
D: TRBD1

DNA: TGCAGTGCTAGTGGGCCGAGCAATCAGCCCCAGCATTTT
CDR3: CSASGPSNQPQHF
size: .
J: TRBJ1-5
V: TRBV20-1
D: .

DNA: TGTGCCAGCAGCCCCGGACAGGGGTGGGTTCTGGCTAAGTCCGGGGAGCTGTTTTTT
CDR3: CASSPGQGWVLAKSGELFF
size: few
J: TRBJ2-2
V: TRBV9
D: TRBD1

DNA: TGTGCCAGCAGCCCTTCAGTGACCCAGTACTTC
CDR3: CASSPSVTQYF
size: .
J: TRBJ2-5
V: TRBV28
D: .

DNA: TGCAGCGTTGGGGGCACCCAAAACCCCGCCGAAGATGGTGAAAAACTGTTTTTT
CDR3: CSVGGTQNPAEDGEKLFF
size: .
J: TRBJ1-4
V: TRBV29-1
D: .

DNA: TGCGCCAGCAGCTTGACTTTAAGTAGTGGCTACACCTTC
CDR3: CASSLTLSSGYTF
size: .
J: TRBJ1-2
V: TRBV5-1
D: .

DNA: TGTGCCAGCAGTCCGCGGACAGGGTACCATGGCTACACCTTC
CDR3: CASSPRTGYHGYTF
size: .
J: TRBJ1-2
V: TRBV27
D: TRBD1

DNA: TGCGCCAGCAGCCGAGACAGGGCGAGCTCCTACGAGCAGTACTTC
CDR3: CASSRDRASSYEQYF
size: .
J: TRBJ2-7
V: TRBV4-3
D: TRBD1

DNA: TGTGCCAGCAGTTTAGATGGGCCCACAGATACGCAGTATTTT
CDR3: CASSLDGPTDTQYF
size: once
J: TRBJ2-3
V: TRBV28
D: .

DNA: TGCGCCAGCAGCTTGGACAGGGGGCATGGAAACACCATATATTTT
CDR3: CASSLDRGHGNTIYF
size: .
J: TRBJ1-3
V: TRBV5-1
D: TRBD1

DNA: TGTGCCAGCAGTTGGCCGCTAGCGGATAGCACAGATACGCAGTATTTT
CDR3: CASSWPLADSTDTQYF
size: .
J: TRBJ2-3
V: TRBV28
D: TRBD2

DNA: TGTGCCATCAGTGGGGGACAGGTGAACACTGAAGCTTTCTTT
CDR3: CAISGGQVNTEAFF
size: .
J: TRBJ1-1
V: TRBV10-3
D: TRBD1

DNA: TGTGCCAGCAGTTTTGGGGGGTTTCAGCCCCAGCATTTT
CDR3: CASSFGGFQPQHF
size: .
J: TRBJ1-5
V: TRBV28
D: .

DNA: TGTGCCAGCAGTTACGGCAGGGACTATGGCTACACCTTC
CDR3: CASSYGRDYGYTF
size: many
J: TRBJ1-2
V: TRBV6-5
D: .

DNA: TGTGCCAGCAGCTTAGCGCCCGTGACAGTTTATTCGAGCTACGAGCAGTACTTC
CDR3: CASSLAPVTVYSSYEQYF
size: .
J: TRBJ2-7
V: TRBV7-2
D: .

DNA: TGTGCCAGCAGCCAAGACGGGGTTTCCAGTCGGAGATTC
CDR3: CASSQDGVSSRRF
size: .
J: TRBJ2-4
V: TRBV3-1/TRBV3-2
D: .

DNA: TGTGCCAGCAGCCGCGGGACTAGCGGGGGAGCAGATACGCAGTATTTT
CDR3: CASSRGTSGGADTQYF
size: .
J: TRBJ2-3
V: TRBV11-2
D: TRBD2

DNA: TGCGCCAGCAGCTCAGACAAAAGCTCCTATAATTCACCCCTCCACTTT
CDR3: CASSSDKSSYNSPLHF
size: .
J: TRBJ1-6
V: TRBV5-1
D: .

DNA: TGTGCCAGCAGTTACAGGGGGAAGACCTATAATTCACCCCTCCACTTT
CDR3: CASSYRGKTYNSPLHF
size: once
J: TRBJ1-6
V: TRBV6-5
D: .

DNA: TGTGCCAGCATCGGGACTAGCGGGGGCGATGAGCAGTTCTTC
CDR3: CASIGTSGGDEQFF
size: .
J: TRBJ2-1
V: TRBV6-5
D: TRBD2

DNA: TGTGCCAGCAGCCAAGAAGACAGGGTGAACGGCTACACCTTC
CDR3: CASSQEDRVNGYTF
size: once
J: TRBJ1-2
V: TRBV4-2
D: TRBD1

DNA: TGTGCCAGCAGCGGCCGGGACAGGGATCGTGGTGAAAAACTGTTTTTT
CDR3: CASSGRDRDRGEKLFF
size: .
J: TRBJ1-4
V: TRBV7-8
D: TRBD1

DNA: TGTGCCAGCAGCTTATCGGGACATATAGTGAACACTGAAGCTTTCTTT
CDR3: CASSLSGHIVNTEAFF
size: .
J: TRBJ1-1
V: TRBV7-8
D: .

DNA: TGCAGCGTTGAAGATAGACGGAACTCAAAGGTCGGGACTGAAGCTTTCTTT
CDR3: CSVEDRRNSKVGTEAFF
size: .
J: TRBJ1-1
V: TRBV29-1
D: .

DNA: TGCGCCAGCAGCTTGGGAGGACAGGGCGGGTCTAATGAAAAACTGTTTTTT
CDR3: CASSLGGQGGSNEKLFF
size: .
J: TRBJ1-4
V: TRBV5-1
D: TRBD1

DNA: TGCGCCAGCAGACCTGGACAGGGGGCAGATACGCAGTATTTT
CDR3: CASRPGQGADTQYF
size: .
J: TRBJ2-3
V: TRBV5-1
D: TRBD1

DNA: TGTGCCACCAGTGATTCCGGGTTAGATACGCAGTATTTT
CDR3: CATSDSGLDTQYF
size: .
J: TRBJ2-3
V: TRBV24-1
D: .

DNA: TGCAGCGTTGGCGGACTGAGGCTTGACGAGCAGTACTTC
CDR3: CSVGGLRLDEQYF
size: .
J: TRBJ2-7
V: TRBV29-1
D: .

DNA: TGTGCCAGCAGCCGAGACAGGGGGCGCGAAGCTTTCTTT
CDR3: CASSRDRGREAFF
size: .
J: TRBJ1-1
V: TRBV6-4
D: TRBD1

DNA: TGTGCCAGCAGCTTAGTGACAGGGAGCACAGATACGCAGTATTTT
CDR3: CASSLVTGSTDTQYF
size: .
J: TRBJ2-3
V: TRBV7-9
D: TRBD1

DNA: TGCGCCAGCAGCTTGAATCAGGGGGCACATACGCAGTATTTT
CDR3: CASSLNQGAHTQYF
size: .
J: TRBJ2-3
V: TRBV5-1
D: TRBD1

DNA: TGTGCCAGCAGTTTAATCCAGGGGTGGTTCACCGGGGAGCTGTTTTTT
CDR3: CASSLIQGWFTGELFF
size: .
J: TRBJ2-2
V: TRBV28
D: .

DNA: TGTGCCAGCAGCCCGCCGGCTAGCGGGGACACCAATGAGCAGTTCTTC
CDR3: CASSPPASGDTNEQFF
size: .
J: TRBJ2-1
V: TRBV7-9
D: TRBD2

DNA: TGTGCCAGCAGCGGCGGGGGGCTGAACACTGAAGCTTTCTTT
CDR3: CASSGGGLNTEAFF
size: .
J: TRBJ1-1
V: TRBV5-4
D: .

DNA: TGTGCCAGCAGACCTCCGACAGGGGCAAGCAATGAGCAGTTCTTC
CDR3: CASRPPTGASNEQFF
size: .
J: TRBJ2-1
V: TRBV6-2/TRBV6-3
D: TRBD1

DNA: TGTGCCAGCAGCCCCCTGAGCGGGCTGTTCGTGGATGAGCAGTTCTTC
CDR3: CASSPLSGLFVDEQFF
size: .
J: TRBJ2-1
V: TRBV9
D: .

DNA: TGTGCCAGCACGGAGAGTTCCAATAGCAATCAGCCCCAGCATTTT
CDR3: CASTESSNSNQPQHF
size: .
J: TRBJ1-5
V: TRBV6-5
D: .

DNA: TGTGCCAGCAGCTTTAGCGGGGGGGCCCCAGATACGCAGTATTTT
CDR3: CASSFSGGAPDTQYF
size: .
J: TRBJ2-3
V: TRBV7-6
D: TRBD2

DNA: TGCGCCAGCAGCCAAGGGGCAGGGGCAGATACGCAGTATTTT
CDR3: CASSQGAGADTQYF
size: .
J: TRBJ2-3
V: TRBV4-3
D: .

DNA: TGTGCCTGGAGTGTACGAGGCAGGAGGAGCAATCAGCCCCAGCATTTT
CDR3: CAWSVRGRRSNQPQHF
size: .
J: TRBJ1-5
V: TRBV30
D: .

DNA: TGCGCCAGCAGCTTGAAGGTACAGGCCAACGCGAACACCGGGGAGCTGTTTTTT
CDR3: CASSLKVQANANTGELFF
size: once
J: TRBJ2-2
V: TRBV5-1
D: .

DNA: TGTGCCAGCAGTCCCAGTTGGGTCCAGACAGGCCGGGTCATCACTGAAGCTTTCTTT
CDR3: CASSPSWVQTGRVITEAFF
size: .
J: TRBJ1-1
V: TRBV28
D: .

DNA: TGTGCCAGCAGCTTGGTGGACGGGGACACCGGGGAGCTGTTTTTT
CDR3: CASSLVDGDTGELFF
size: .
J: TRBJ2-2
V: TRBV7-9
D: .

DNA: TGTGCCAGCAGCCAAGCAAGCGGGGGGGCCGGGAATGAGCAGTTCTTC
CDR3: CASSQASGGAGNEQFF
size: .
J: TRBJ2-1
V: TRBV3-1/TRBV3-2
D: TRBD2